These 10 T cell receptor beta chains were all obtained from the same sample, sequenced in a study of cytomegalovirus exposure and HLA in healthy donors. Primers: 60 Vbeta forward and 13 Jbeta reverse. Here immunoSEQ multiplex PCR was the method, and the copy in TCRdb shows in-frame clones only, minus some. The sample holds around 160,000 clones; approximately 67% are singletons and the top ten take 4% to 5.5%. Input material: PBMCs. The receptors were sampled from a young woman in good health and CMV-seropositive.

The sample holds one count of this clone. The V call is TRBV29-1, the J call TRBJ1-5, with 10 bases lining up with TRBD1. There are 13 residues in the CDR3. Germline lookup yields CDR1 SQVTM and CDR2 ANQGSEA. V gave up 7 bases and J gave up 4 bases; unmatched junction bases: 4. CDR3 protein: CSALGQGNQPQHF. The CDR3 DNA reads TGCAGCGCACTGGGACAGGGGAATCAGCCCCAGCATTTT.

A few counts support this clone. The V call is TRBV5-1, the J call TRBJ1-1, with 7 bases fitting TRBD1. This CDR3 comprises 14 residues. Losses at the gene ends were 4 bases for V and 1 base for J; bases not matched to a gene: 4. Looked up from germline, CDR1 is SGHRS and CDR2 is YFSETQ. The CDR3 DNA reads as TGCGCCAGCAGCCCCCAGGGGGGGAACACTGAAGCTTTCTTT. Encoded protein: CASSPQGGNTEAFF.

The chain couples TRBV4-3 to TRBJ2-7, with 9 bases that match TRBD2. There are 15 residues in the CDR3. From germline, CDR1 is LGHNA and CDR2 YSLEER. V shed 3 bases and J 3 bases; nucleotides not matched to a gene: 6. The CDR3: CASSQSAGGFYEQYF. The CDR3 nucleotides read TGCGCCAGCAGCCAGTCAGCGGGGGGTTTCTACGAGCAGTACTTC.

The CDR3 DNA follows: TGTGCCAGCAGTCCGGTCAGCGAGGGCACCGGGGAGCTGTTTTTT. Residues: CASSPVSEGTGELFF. This rearrangement joins TRBV28 to TRBJ2-2, with D perhaps matching TRBD2 (5 bases). V was cut by 5 bases and J by 4 bases, with 14 bases left in between. From germline, CDR1 is MDHEN and CDR2 SYDVKM. There are 15 residues in the CDR3. The full variable domain, its missing parts supplied by reference TRBV28 and TRBJ2-2, is DVKVTQSSRYLVKRTGEKVFLECVQDMDHENMFWYRQDPGLGLRLIYFSYDVKMKEKGDIPEGYSVSREKKERFSLILESASTNQTSMYLCASSPVSEGTGELFFGEGSRLTVL.

V and J are TRBV14 and TRBJ2-5, with TRBD1 as a possible D gene (5 bases). CDR1 is SGHDN and CDR2 is FVKESK in the germline V gene. The V and J ends lost 2 bases and 5 bases respectively, with 12 bases between them. This CDR3 is built from 14 residues. The DNA of the CDR3 is TGTGCCAGCAGCCAACAAGCAGGGTGGGAGACCCAGTACTTC. It yields the protein CASSQQAGWETQYF.

The chain has TRBV5-1 and TRBJ2-7; D perhaps matches TRBD1 (6 bases). The CDR3 loop spans 13 amino acids. Germline loops: CDR1 SGHRS, CDR2 YFSETQ. V gave up 0 bases and J gave up 5 bases, with 9 bases separating them. The CDR3 coding sequence is TGCGCCAGCAGCTTGGGGGGACAAGACGAGCAGTACTTC. Encoded protein: CASSLGGQDEQYF.

The rearrangement uses TRBV4-1 and TRBJ1-1; D is unclear. The CDR3 is 13 amino acids. The V end lost 4 bases, the J end lost 4 bases, and 10 bases lay between the germline ends. In germline, CDR1 is MGHRA, CDR2 YSYEKL. This chain's CDR3 is CASSRLEGTEAFF. CDR3 coding DNA: TGCGCCAGCAGCCGGTTAGAGGGCACTGAAGCTTTCTTT.

J is TRBJ1-1 and V is TRBV27; 8 bases are shared with TRBD1. Germline V gene data show CDR1 as MNHEY and CDR2 as SMNVEV (reference sequence). The V segment lost 8 bases and the J segment 14 bases; nucleotides outside the gene matches: 13. The length of the CDR3 is 12 residues. CDR3: CASRAGGAGVFF. For the CDR3, the DNA is TGTGCCAGCCGAGCAGGGGGCGCGGGGGTGTTCTTT.

This sequence joins TRBV6-5 and TRBJ2-5, with TRBD2 identical over 11 bases. Germline assignment: CDR1 MNHEY and CDR2 SVGAGI. The CDR3 consists of 15 residues. Germline trimming cut 6 bases from V and 5 bases from J; bases unmatched to any gene: 8. This CDR3 is CASRPLAGGRETQYF. CDR3 in DNA: TGTGCCAGCAGACCCTTAGCGGGAGGGCGGGAGACCCAGTACTTC.

The chain recombines TRBV6-1 with TRBJ2-7; D may be TRBD1 (6 bases). Germline-derived CDR1 and CDR2 are MNHNS and SASEGT. The CDR3 has 14 residues. With 0 bases removed from V and 4 bases from J, the gap between germline ends came to 10 bases. Here the CDR3 reads CASSEAGTLYEQYF. The CDR3 DNA sequence: TGTGCCAGCAGTGAAGCCGGGACACTTTACGAGCAGTACTTC.